What follows are 16 T cell receptor beta chains derived from one specimen sequenced in a study of response to subunit inactivated influenza vaccine. From the RT-PCR reads, TCRdb called clonotypes with MiXCR, one entry per CDR3 protein. The repertoire holds 300,000 to 350,000 distinct CDR3 sequences, about 20% seen once, with approximately 10% in the top ten. Sequences were derived from PBMCs from blood, sampled less than 22 months after vaccination. These receptors were obtained from a man aged 50-75 years who received an inactivated influenza vaccine.

The sample holds a few counts of this clonotype. V gene TRBV15 combines with J gene TRBJ2-5; D remains ambiguous. This CDR3 is 16 amino acids long. The germline CDR1 and CDR2 sequences are LNHNV and YYDKDF (reference sequence). Trimming stripped 2 bases from V and 4 bases from J, with 17 bases between. DNA for the CDR3: TGTGCCACCAGCAGACTCGCAGACGTGGGAATAGAGACCCAGTACTTC. Its translation: CATSRLADVGIETQYF.

The gene calls are TRBV6-1 and TRBJ1-2; 8 bases fit TRBD1. The V segment lost 5 bases and the J segment 3 bases; nucleotides outside the gene matches: 2. This CDR3 comprises 13 residues. Germline CDR1 and CDR2: MNHNS and SASEGT. The CDR3 is CASSKGQDYGYTF. Here the CDR3 DNA reads TGTGCCAGCAGTAAGGGACAGGACTATGGCTACACCTTC.

The chain couples TRBV4-2 to TRBJ2-5, with unresolved D. CDR3 length equals 15 residues. Trimming took off 1 base at V and 2 bases at J, with 11 bases between the two ends. Germline V lookup: CDR1 LGHNA, CDR2 YNFKEQ. The CDR3 spells CASSQVSRIQETQYF. CDR3 in DNA: TGTGCCAGCAGCCAAGTCAGCAGAATTCAAGAGACCCAGTACTTC.

This clonotype was detected only a few times. The V and J genes are TRBV28 and TRBJ1-2, with 7 bases lining up with TRBD1. The length of the CDR3 is 14 residues. The V and J ends lost 10 bases and 5 bases, in that order; junction bases with no gene match: 13. CDR1 is MDHEN, CDR2 SYDVKM, per germline. The CDR3 region has the DNA TGTGCCACCCCAAACAGGGGCAGCCGTTATGGCTACACCTTC. It translates to CATPNRGSRYGYTF.

The chain couples TRBV30 to TRBJ1-2, with D maybe TRBD1 (5 bases). CDR1 and CDR2 (germline): GTSNPN, SVGIG (reference sequence). Deletions cut 3 bases from V and 4 bases from J, with 9 bases between. The CDR3 has 12 residues. The chain's CDR3 is CAWRTAGYGYTF. CDR3 nucleotides: TGTGCCTGGAGGACAGCCGGCTATGGCTACACCTTC.

The chain carries TRBV18 and TRBJ2-7; no firm D call. The CDR3 spans 12 residues. Germline V CDR1 and CDR2: KGHSH, LQKENI. With 1 base removed from V and 6 bases from J, the gap between germline ends came to 7 bases. The CDR3 spells CASSPLVGEQYF. The CDR3 DNA follows: TGTGCCAGCTCACCACTAGTAGGCGAGCAGTACTTC.

This chain links TRBV6-5 with TRBJ2-3, with TRBD2 identical over 7 bases. Germline CDR1 is MNHEY and CDR2 is SVGAGI. The ends lost 2 bases at V and 2 bases at J; junction bases unmatched: 4. The CDR3 extends over 15 amino acids. The CDR3 DNA reads TGTGCCAGCAGTTACCGCGGGAGTAACACAGATACGCAGTATTTT. Amino acids: CASSYRGSNTDTQYF.

This clonotype has a handful of counts. The rearrangement links TRBV7-2 to TRBJ2-1; no reliable D call. Germline V gene lookup returns CDR1 SGHTA and CDR2 FQGNSA. Trimming stripped 6 bases from V and 6 bases from J, with 12 bases between. This CDR3 has 13 amino acids. The CDR3 bases are TGTGCCAGCAGTAGCCCAGGCCTCAATGAGCAGTTCTTC. Translation: CASSSPGLNEQFF. The whole variable domain, remainder taken from reference TRBV7-2 and TRBJ2-1, is GAGVSQSPSNKVTEKGKDVELRCDPISGHTALYWYRQSLGQGLEFLIYFQGNSAPDKSGLPSDRFSAERTGGSVSTLTIQRTQQEDSAVYLCASSSPGLNEQFFGPGTRLTVL.

This rearrangement joins TRBV25-1 to TRBJ2-2, with D possibly being TRBD1 (6 bases). The CDR3 runs to 13 residues. Germline loops: CDR1 MGHDK, CDR2 SYGVNS. The V and J ends lost 7 bases and 7 bases respectively, with 13 bases between them. CDR3 loop: CASKNRVYGELFF. In nucleotides, the CDR3 is TGTGCCAGCAAAAACAGGGTGTACGGGGAGCTGTTTTTT.

The CDR3 sequence is CSVEGWSGPISYNEQFF. The CDR3 DNA reads as TGCAGCGTTGAAGGGTGGAGCGGTCCGATATCCTACAATGAGCAGTTCTTC. The chain employs TRBV29-1 and TRBJ2-1; D is possibly TRBD2 (5 bases). The CDR3 is made up of 17 amino acids. Trimming took 1 base from V and 1 from J, leaving 17 bases between them. Germline CDR1 is SQVTM and CDR2 is ANQGSEA.

This rearrangement joins TRBV4-3 to TRBJ1-4, with 9 nucleotides matching TRBD1. CDR1 and CDR2 (germline): LGHNA, YSLEER. The CDR3 sequence is 18 residues long. V was clipped by 0 bases and J by 7 bases; unmatched bases: 12. This CDR3 reads CASSQDLSVWTGAEKLFF. As DNA, the CDR3 is TGCGCCAGCAGCCAAGATTTGTCGGTTTGGACAGGGGCTGAAAAACTGTTTTTT.

In its sample, this clonotype was seen a few times. CDR3 sequence: CASSERDRGEQYF. The CDR3 DNA reads as TGCGCCAGCAGTGAAAGGGACCGGGGCGAGCAGTACTTC. The gene calls are TRBV5-1 and TRBJ2-7; perhaps D is TRBD1 or TRBD2 (5 bases each). Germline-derived CDR1 and CDR2 are SGHRS and YFSETQ. This CDR3 spans 13 amino acids. V lost 5 bases and J lost 6, with 15 bases in between.

This clonotype has only one observation. J is TRBJ1-4 and V is TRBV6-5; no clear D. Between the trimmed V and J ends, which lost 2 bases and 9 bases, there was a span of 13 bases. In germline, CDR1 is MNHEY, CDR2 SVGAGI. This CDR3 comprises 14 residues. In nucleotides, the CDR3 is TGTGCCAGCAGTTACCATGGACGTGATAAAAAACTGTTTTTT. Its protein is CASSYHGRDKKLFF.

This chain links TRBV4-2 with TRBJ2-1, with 8 bases identical to TRBD2. The trim removed 1 base at V and 7 bases at J, leaving 3 bases unmatched. Germline V gene lookup returns CDR1 LGHNA and CDR2 YNFKEQ. The CDR3 is 14 amino acids. The CDR3 loop reads CASSQGASGNEQFF. The DNA for the CDR3 is TGTGCCAGCAGCCAAGGGGCTAGCGGGAATGAGCAGTTCTTC.

This clonotype was detected once. The chain recombines TRBV2 with TRBJ1-2; D is uncertain. The CDR3 consists of 15 residues. The germline V gene encodes CDR1 SNHLY and CDR2 FYNNEI. The V gene lost 6 bases and the J gene lost 0 bases, with 14 bases spanning the gap. CDR3 region: CASRERLGTNYGYTF. In DNA form, the CDR3 reads TGTGCCAGCAGGGAAAGACTGGGGACTAACTATGGCTACACCTTC.

This clonotype came up many times. The rearrangement uses TRBV4-2 and TRBJ1-3, with D hard to call. The CDR3 consists of 15 residues. V lost 4 bases to trimming and J lost 5 bases, with 15 bases between them. Germline V gene sequence: CDR1 LGHNA, CDR2 YNFKEQ. For the CDR3, the DNA is TGTGCCAGCAGCCCTCTTGTGGACCGGAGAAACACCATATATTTT. Protein sequence: CASSPLVDRRNTIYF.